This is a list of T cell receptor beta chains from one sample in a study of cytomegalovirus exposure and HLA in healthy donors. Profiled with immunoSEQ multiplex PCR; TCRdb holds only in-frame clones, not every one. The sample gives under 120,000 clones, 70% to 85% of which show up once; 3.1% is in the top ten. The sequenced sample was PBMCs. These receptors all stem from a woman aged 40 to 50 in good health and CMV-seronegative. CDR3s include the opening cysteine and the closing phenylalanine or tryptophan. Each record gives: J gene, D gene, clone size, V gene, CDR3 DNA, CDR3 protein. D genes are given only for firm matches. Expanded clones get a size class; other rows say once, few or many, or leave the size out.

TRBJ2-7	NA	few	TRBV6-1	TGTGCCAGCAGTGACGTCAGAGGTTCCGAGCAGTACTTC	CASSDVRGSEQYF
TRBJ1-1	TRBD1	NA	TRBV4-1	TGCGCCAGCAGCCAAGATAAGGAGACAGGGGGCGCTTGGCCGGACACTGAAGCTTTCTTT	CASSQDKETGGAWPDTEAFF
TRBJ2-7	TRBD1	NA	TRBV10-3	TGTGCCATCAGTGCCCCGACAGGGCCTCACTCCTACGAGCAGTACTTC	CAISAPTGPHSYEQYF
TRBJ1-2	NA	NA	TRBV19	TGTGCCAGTAGTAACCCTCCGGGCAGGGCCAGATACTATGGCTACACCTTC	CASSNPPGRARYYGYTF
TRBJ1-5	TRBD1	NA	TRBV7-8	TGTGCCAGCAGCTTGGGACAGGGGGCATATATAAATCAGCCCCAGCATTTT	CASSLGQGAYINQPQHF
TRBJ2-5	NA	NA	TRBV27	TGTGCCAGCAGTTTGCGGAAACGAGAGACCCAGTACTTC	CASSLRKRETQYF
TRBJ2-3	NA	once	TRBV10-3	TGTGCCATCAGTGGTGGCGGGCGCCATTCTAGCACAGATACGCAGTATTTT	CAISGGGRHSSTDTQYF
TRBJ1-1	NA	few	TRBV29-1	TGCAGCGGTCGGGGGTACACTGAAGCTTTCTTT	CSGRGYTEAFF
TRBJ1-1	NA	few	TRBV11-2	TGTGCCAGCAGCGCCCGGGTGTTGGCTTTCTTT	CASSARVLAFF
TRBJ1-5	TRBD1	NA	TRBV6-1	TGTGCCAGCAGTGAAGCCGGGACAGGGGGCGAGCCCCAGCATTTT	CASSEAGTGGEPQHF
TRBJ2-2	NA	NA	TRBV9	TGTGCCAGCAGCGTAGTTCCTTCCGGGAGTGGCACCGGGGAGCTGTTTTTT	CASSVVPSGSGTGELFF
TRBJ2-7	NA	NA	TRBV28	TGTGCCAGCAGTCCTCCAAACCCCCTACGTTCGGACTTC	CASSPPNPLRSDF
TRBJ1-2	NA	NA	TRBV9	TGTGCCAGCAGCCTAGCGGGGAAGGATAACTATGGCTACACCTTC	CASSLAGKDNYGYTF
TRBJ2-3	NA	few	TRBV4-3	TGCGCCAGCAGCCAAGATCTGGGGGACTCCACAGATACGCAGTATTTT	CASSQDLGDSTDTQYF
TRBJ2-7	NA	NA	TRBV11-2	TGTGCCAGCAGCCCCTGGACTGATGAGCAGTACTTC	CASSPWTDEQYF
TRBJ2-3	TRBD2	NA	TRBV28	TGTGCCAGCAGTTTAGGGGAGGGACTAGCGGTGAGAGGAGATACGCAGTATTTT	CASSLGEGLAVRGDTQYF
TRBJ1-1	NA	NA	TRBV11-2	TGTGCCAGCAGCTTGGGCAGGGTGAACACTGAAGCTTTCTTT	CASSLGRVNTEAFF
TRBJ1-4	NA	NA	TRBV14	TGTGCCAGCAGCCCCGCCGCAGTGCGGTATGAAAAACTGTTTTTT	CASSPAAVRYEKLFF
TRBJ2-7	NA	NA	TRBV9	TGTGCCAGCAGCGGGGACACCTCCTACGAGCAGTACTTC	CASSGDTSYEQYF
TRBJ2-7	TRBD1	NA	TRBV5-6	TGTGCCAGCAGCCCTCGGGACAGGTTCGTCTCCGAGCAGTACTTC	CASSPRDRFVSEQYF
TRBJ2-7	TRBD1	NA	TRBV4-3	TGCGCCAGCAGCCCCGGGACAGGGGGCTCGCGCGAGCAGTACTTC	CASSPGTGGSREQYF